This T cell receptor (beta chain) emerged from a study of T cell responses to AZD1222 COVID-19 vaccine. Some clones are missing from TCRdb's copy, which holds only in-frame ones; the method was immunoSEQ multiplex PCR. The table lists approximately 46,000 clones, about 87% of them singletons. Germline V gene sequence: CDR1 LGHDT, CDR2 YNNKEL (reference sequence). V shed 5 bases, J shed 3 bases, and the junction held 9 bases outside the gene matches. This CDR3 region has 16 residues. This sequence originates from an adult who received the AZD1222 COVID-19 vaccine. The V call is TRBV3-1 (or the pseudogene TRBV3-2), the J call TRBJ2-4; 8 nucleotides align to TRBD1. This sample comprised peripheral blood, obtained 28 days after the second AZD1222 dose. The CDR3 sequence: CASSNRTGFGKNIQYF. The CDR3 nucleotides are TGTGCCAGCAGCAACCGGACAGGGTTTGGCAAAAACATTCAGTACTTC.